This TCR beta chain was recorded in a study of blood T cell repertoires in COVID-19. In the study overall: Collection of acute and convalescent COVID-19 samples took place in the United States, Italy and Spain. PBMCs, B-cell-depleted T cells, or T cells provided the cDNA or gDNA that made up the material.

Those enrolled, adults aged roughly 18 to 89 years, came from about two dozen US areas. Each participant's cohort was designated according to participant-reported clinical history. This table comes from immunoSEQ multiplex PCR, and its TCRdb copy is limited to in-frame clones, with some not included. The table records 120,000 to 150,000 clones, around 89% of them present only once. Material for sequencing was PBMCs or T cells enriched from blood (not recorded which). The TCR was taken from a young woman with acute COVID-19.

CDR3 DNA sequence: TGTGCCAGCAGCTTAGGCCTAGGGGCAGACTATGGCTACACCTTC. Translation gives CASSLGLGADYGYTF. The rearrangement uses TRBV13 and TRBJ1-2; D might be TRBD1 (5 bases). Germline CDR1 and CDR2: PRHDT and FYEKMQ (reference sequence). There are 15 residues in the CDR3. V lost 0 bases to trimming and J lost 3 bases, with 11 bases between them.